What follows describes a single T cell receptor beta chain. Its antigen is undetermined. Positively selected for CCR7, the CD45RO-negative cells used as naive CD8 cells excluded terminally differentiated effector memory CD45RA+ cells. This specimen comes from a study of shared clonotypes between healthy human individuals. The V gene lost 3 bases and the J gene lost 0 bases, with 8 bases spanning the gap. Per the germline V gene, CDR1 is SGHDN and CDR2 is FVKESK. This CDR3 contains 14 residues. Findings of the study overall: Non-shared clonotypes had lower generation probabilities than clonotypes shared by all four sorted-subset donors.

In the source study's methods: Junction-only sequences without quality scores came from ImmunoSEQ, so filtering differed. The protocol was immunoSEQ multiplex PCR, while the TCRdb copy is restricted to in-frame clones and leaves out a portion. That table furnishes V, J and clone size, whereas the DNA furnished D and trimming. The profile shows around 700,000 clones, 92% of them singletons. This receptor was taken from a man aged 25-45 years in good health. Sequenced sample: naive CD8+ T cells sorted from blood. The V and J genes are TRBV14 and TRBJ1-1; D is unclear. The CDR3 region has the DNA TGTGCCAGCAGCCAGCCCGGGATGAACACTGAAGCTTTCTTT. Amino acid sequence: CASSQPGMNTEAFF.